This record covers a single T cell receptor (beta chain). Its antigen is unknown. With 60 Vbeta and 13 Jbeta primers, the PCR was carried out. Sequencing used immunoSEQ multiplex PCR; TCRdb keeps in-frame clones, though not all of them. Of about 55,000 clones listed, around 79% are singletons. Germline CDR1 MDHEN, CDR2 SYDVKM. This CDR3 comprises 14 residues. Trimming removed 3 bases from V and 5 bases from J, with 12 bases in between. The data derive from a study of cytomegalovirus exposure and HLA in healthy donors. Study-level findings and limits: Fewer N-insertions than the approximately 680-donor mean were reportedly shown by an Asian-associated ancestry cluster in a later analysis. Most of the TCR beta V segments (in an earlier analysis) were productive either about 87% or about 30% of the time. About 150 TCR beta chains were listed as cytomegalovirus-associated. With high specificity and sensitivity, the classifier reportedly diagnosed cytomegalovirus status.

The V gene is TRBV28, the J gene TRBJ2-3; TRBD2 might be the D (5 bases). The sequenced material came from PBMCs. The sequence was collected from a female donor in good health and CMV-seronegative. The CDR3 loop reads CASSLDAAGDTQYF. In DNA, the CDR3 is TGTGCCAGCAGTTTGGACGCCGCGGGAGATACGCAGTATTTT.